This record covers a single T cell receptor beta chain. Its cognate antigen is unknown. This specimen comes from a study of shared clonotypes between healthy human individuals. Study-wide results and caveats: Compared with clonotypes that all four donors shared, non-shared clonotypes had lower generation probabilities.

Repertoires were generated with immunoSEQ multiplex PCR, while TCRdb's copy carries only in-frame clones and drops some. The sample has approximately 2,300,000 clones; about 90% are singletons. The sequence was collected from a man younger than 35 in good health. Some clones in this sample may be carry-over from other donors' samples. Sequencing used naive CD4+ T cells from PBMCs. Subset meaning: CD45RA+ positively selected.

The CDR3 protein is CASRTRMGGYTF. In DNA, the CDR3 is TGTGCCAGCAGAACGCGTATGGGGGGCTACACCTTC. The chain joins TRBV28 to TRBJ1-2; D remains ambiguous. CDR1 and CDR2 (germline): MDHEN, SYDVKM. The CDR3 has 12 amino acids. Trimming took 6 bases from V and 8 from J, leaving 13 bases between them.